This record looks at one T cell receptor beta chain sequence and its context. Trimming cost V 4 bases and J 4 bases; bases outside gene matches: 4. Germline V gives CDR1 SEHNR, CDR2 FQNEAQ (reference sequence). The CDR3 spans 16 residues. The sample is drawn from a study of blood T cell repertoires in COVID-19. Study details: From T cells, B-cell-depleted T cells, or PBMCs came the material, which was cDNA or gDNA.

TCRdb's copy holds only in-frame clones and misses some; the assay was immunoSEQ multiplex PCR. The table shows over 120,000 clones, with roughly 79% occurring only once. This chain connects TRBV7-9 to TRBJ2-5; 15 bases map to TRBD2. This TCR derives from a woman aged 60 to 75 with acute or convalescent COVID-19. What was sequenced was peripheral blood. CDR3 residues: CASSSGLAGGIETQYF. The CDR3 DNA sequence: TGTGCCAGCAGCTCGGGACTAGCGGGAGGAATAGAGACCCAGTACTTC.